One sample yielded the 12 T cell receptor beta chains listed below, sequenced in a study of CD8 T cells in ankylosing spondylitis. TCRdb redid the calling of the 5' RACE reads with MiXCR, one entry per CDR3 protein. This table holds 100,000 to 150,000 distinct CDR3 sequences, roughly 7.3% found once. Source material: blood, either unsorted or a sorted T cell fraction (not recorded which). The receptors shown here come from a male donor with ankylosing spondylitis or in good health (not recorded which).

This clonotype was counted ten times or more. The chain has TRBV4-2 and TRBJ2-3, with a tentative D call TRBD2 (6 bases). In germline, CDR1 is LGHNA, CDR2 YNFKEQ. V dropped 4 bases and J dropped 1 base, with 18 bases sitting between them. This CDR3 has 17 residues. CDR3 amino acids: CASSLSGLRGGTDTQYF. In DNA, the CDR3 is TGTGCCAGCAGCCTGTCGGGACTCCGAGGGGGCACAGATACGCAGTATTTT.

This rearrangement joins TRBV5-6 to TRBJ1-2; 8 bases fit TRBD1. The J segment lost 2 bases and the V segment lost 0 bases, leaving 6 bases of the junction unmatched. CDR3 length: 16 residues. Germline V CDR1 and CDR2: SGHDT, YYEEEE. The chain's CDR3 is CASSLGGTGPNYGYTF. Here the CDR3 DNA reads TGTGCCAGCAGCTTGGGGGGGACAGGACCGAACTATGGCTACACCTTC. The full variable domain, in which reference TRBV5-6 and TRBJ1-2 provide the parts outside the CDR3, is DAGVTQSPTHLIKTRGQQVTLRCSPKSGHDTVSWYQQALGQGPQFIFQYYEEEERQRGNFPDRFSGHQFPNYSSELNVNALLLGDSALYLCASSLGGTGPNYGYTFGSGTRLTVV.

This clonotype was observed at least ten times. The chain employs TRBV5-1 and TRBJ2-3; D perhaps matches TRBD1 (5 bases). The CDR3 sequence is 14 residues long. Trimming took 0 bases from V and 1 from J, leaving 6 bases between them. Per germline, CDR1 SGHRS and CDR2 YFSETQ. DNA for the CDR3: TGCGCCAGCAGCTTGGAAGGGGGCACAGATACGCAGTATTTT. This encodes CASSLEGGTDTQYF.

J is TRBJ2-3 and V is TRBV13; D perhaps matches TRBD1 (5 bases). V was trimmed by 6 bases and J by 5 bases, leaving 12 bases between them. Germline V gives CDR1 PRHDT, CDR2 FYEKMQ (reference sequence). This CDR3 has 13 residues. The CDR3 coding sequence is TGTGCCAGCAGACTCAGGGAAGAAGATACGCAGTATTTT. Translated, it gives CASRLREEDTQYF. Together with reference TRBV13 and TRBJ2-3, the CDR3 gives the full variable domain: AAGVIQSPRHLIKEKRETATLKCYPIPRHDTVYWYQQGPGQDPQFLISFYEKMQSDKGSIPDRFSAQQFSDYHSELNMSSLELGDSALYFCASRLREEDTQYFGPGTRLTVL.

This clonotype was detected many times. The chain is built from TRBV7-2 and TRBJ2-7; D possibly uses TRBD1 or TRBD2 (5 bases each). Germline loops: CDR1 SGHTA, CDR2 FQGNSA. The V and J ends lost 6 bases and 6 bases respectively, with 21 bases between them. This CDR3 is 15 amino acids long. The CDR3 DNA sequence: TGTGCCAGCAGTCGATTCCGGGACCCGCTCGGCGAGCAGTACTTC. This translates into CASSRFRDPLGEQYF.

This clonotype was found many times. This chain connects TRBV11-2 to TRBJ2-1; 15 positions agree with TRBD2. V gave up 4 bases and J gave up 2 bases; unmatched junction bases: 9. Per germline, CDR1 SGHAT and CDR2 FQNNGV. The CDR3 length is 19 residues. This chain's CDR3 is CASSSPGLAGGNTYNEQFF. CDR3 nucleotides: TGTGCCAGCAGCTCCCCGGGACTAGCGGGAGGAAACACCTACAATGAGCAGTTCTTC.

Ten or more counts support this clonotype. The genes are TRBV29-1 and TRBJ2-1; tentative D call: TRBD1 (5 bases). CDR1 and CDR2 (germline): SQVTM, ANQGSEA. The CDR3 consists of 19 residues. Trimming stripped 0 bases from V and 2 bases from J, with 23 bases between. CDR3 region: CSVEDPTLDRAYTYNEQFF. The CDR3 nucleotides are TGCAGCGTTGAAGATCCCACTCTAGACAGAGCTTATACCTACAATGAGCAGTTCTTC.

This clonotype occurred many times. The genes are TRBV5-5 and TRBJ2-3, with 9 bases matching TRBD2. J was trimmed by 0 bases and V by 2 bases; bases with no gene match: 4. In germline, CDR1 is SGHKS, CDR2 YYEKEE (reference sequence). CDR3 size: 16 residues. DNA for the CDR3: TGTGCCAGCAGCTTTCTGACTAGCGGCAGCACAGATACGCAGTATTTT. Its protein is CASSFLTSGSTDTQYF.

In its sample, this clonotype was seen many times. The rearrangement joins TRBV10-2 to TRBJ2-3; D uncertain. The length of the CDR3 is 12 residues. CDR1 and CDR2 (germline): WSHSY, SAAADI. Trimming took 5 bases from V and 2 from J, leaving 5 bases between them. CDR3 in amino acids: CASSSPTDTQYF. For the CDR3, the DNA is TGCGCCAGCAGTTCTCCCACAGATACGCAGTATTTT.

This clonotype appeared many times. The chain recombines TRBV12-3 or TRBV12-4 with TRBJ2-5; D is possibly TRBD2 (5 bases). The CDR3 contains 12 residues. V lost 4 bases and J 7 bases, leaving 10 bases between the germline ends. The CDR3 DNA is TGTGCCAGCAGTTCGGACTCTGTGACCCAGTACTTC. It specifies CASSSDSVTQYF.

This clonotype occurred many times. The V and J genes are TRBV5-1 and TRBJ2-1, with D tentatively TRBD1 (6 bases). Germline V lookup: CDR1 SGHRS, CDR2 YFSETQ. The ends were cut back, 4 bases at V and 10 bases at J, with 21 bases in the middle. The CDR3 covers 15 residues. The DNA for the CDR3 is TGCGCCAGCAGCCCTGGAGGAGGTTTGGACAGCGAGCAGTTCTTC. Translated: CASSPGGGLDSEQFF.

This clonotype was counted many times. This chain connects TRBV5-1 to TRBJ2-3; 8 bases agree with TRBD2. CDR1 SGHRS and CDR2 YFSETQ come from the germline V gene. The length of the CDR3 is 15 residues. Trimming cost V 4 bases and J 3 bases; bases outside gene matches: 7. CDR3: CASSHRGGLTDTQYF. Here the CDR3 DNA reads TGCGCCAGCAGCCATCGGGGGGGCCTGACAGATACGCAGTATTTT.